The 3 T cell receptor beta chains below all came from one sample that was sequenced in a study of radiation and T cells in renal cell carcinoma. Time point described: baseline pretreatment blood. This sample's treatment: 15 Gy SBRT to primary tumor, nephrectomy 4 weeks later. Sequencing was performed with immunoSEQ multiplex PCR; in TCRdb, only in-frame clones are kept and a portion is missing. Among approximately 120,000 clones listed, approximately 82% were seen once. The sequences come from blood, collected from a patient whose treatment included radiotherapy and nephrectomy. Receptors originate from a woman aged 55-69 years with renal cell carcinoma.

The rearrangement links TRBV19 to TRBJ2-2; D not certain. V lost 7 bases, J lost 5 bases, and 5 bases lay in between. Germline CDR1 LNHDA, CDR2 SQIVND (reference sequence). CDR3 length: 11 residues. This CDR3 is CASTDTGELFF. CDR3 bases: TGTGCCAGTACCGATACCGGGGAGCTGTTTTTT.

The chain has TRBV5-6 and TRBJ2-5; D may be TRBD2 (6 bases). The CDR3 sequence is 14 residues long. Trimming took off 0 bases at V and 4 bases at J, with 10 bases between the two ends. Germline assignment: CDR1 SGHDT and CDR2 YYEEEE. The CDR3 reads CASSLGQGGETQYF. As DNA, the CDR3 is TGTGCCAGCAGCTTGGGCCAGGGAGGAGAGACCCAGTACTTC.

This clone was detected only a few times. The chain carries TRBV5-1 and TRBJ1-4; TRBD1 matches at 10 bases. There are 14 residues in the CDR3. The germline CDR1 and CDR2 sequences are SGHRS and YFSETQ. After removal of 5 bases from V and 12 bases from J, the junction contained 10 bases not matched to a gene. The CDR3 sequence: CASRRDRGPNELFF. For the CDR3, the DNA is TGCGCCAGCAGACGGGACAGGGGACCTAATGAACTGTTTTTT.